The 28 T cell receptor beta chains below come from one sample, sequenced in a study of metastatic and nonmetastatic thyroid tumors. All patients reached thyroid surgery having received no treatment beforehand. TCRdb called clones again from the PCR reads with MiXCR. Of about 30,000 clones in the sample, roughly 4% were seen once. Specimen: blood. These receptors all come from a female donor with papillary thyroid cancer or a benign thyroid nodule (not recorded which). Some clones in this sample may be carry-over from other donors' samples.

This clone appeared many times. The chain links TRBV24-1 to TRBJ2-5, with 8 bases aligning to TRBD2. Germline CDR1 KGHDR, CDR2 SFDVKD. The CDR3 is made up of 17 amino acids. The trim removed 3 bases at V and 4 bases at J, leaving 12 bases unmatched. The CDR3: CATSDRLTGGPPETQYF. The CDR3 nucleotides are TGTGCCACCAGTGATCGCTTAACGGGAGGGCCACCAGAGACCCAGTACTTC.

This clone came up many times. The V gene is TRBV29-1, the J gene TRBJ2-5; D is perhaps TRBD1 or TRBD2 (5 bases each). This CDR3 spans 16 amino acids. Germline CDR1 SQVTM, CDR2 ANQGSEA. V was shortened by 1 base and J by 0 bases, with 15 bases between the two germline ends. The CDR3 region has the DNA TGCAGCGTTGAAGGGGAGCCAGGGAAATACCAAGAGACCCAGTACTTC. It translates to CSVEGEPGKYQETQYF. The whole variable domain, remainder taken from reference TRBV29-1 and TRBJ2-5, is SAVISQKPSRDICQRGTSLTIQCQVDSQVTMMFWYRQQPGQSLTLIATANQGSEATYESGFVIDKFPISRPNLTFSTLTVSNMSPEDSSIYLCSVEGEPGKYQETQYFGPGTRLLVL.

Ten or more counts support this clone. This chain links TRBV4-1 with TRBJ2-7; TRBD2 agrees at 9 bases. This CDR3 spans 16 amino acids. In germline, CDR1 is MGHRA, CDR2 YSYEKL. The trim removed 1 base at V and 2 bases at J, leaving 6 bases unmatched. This chain's CDR3 is CASSQGFAGGTYEQYF. The CDR3 DNA sequence: TGCGCCAGCAGCCAAGGTTTTGCGGGAGGGACCTACGAGCAGTACTTC.

This clone was seen many times. The chain links TRBV9 to TRBJ2-1, with 9 positions matching TRBD1. With V trimmed by 7 bases and J by 8 bases, 10 bases remained unmatched. CDR1 SGDLS and CDR2 YYNGEE come from the germline V gene. This CDR3 region has 14 residues. The CDR3: CASAAGTGRDEQFF. The CDR3 DNA reads as TGTGCCAGCGCCGCCGGGACAGGGAGGGATGAGCAGTTCTTC.

In this sample, this clone turned up many times. The rearrangement links TRBV20-1 to TRBJ1-1; 8 nucleotides align to TRBD1. Trimming took 0 bases from V and 4 from J; bases not matched to a gene: 7. The CDR3 is made up of 15 amino acids. Germline CDR1 DFQATT, CDR2 SNEGSKA (reference sequence). The CDR3 sequence is CSARDPRQGSTEAFF. The DNA of the CDR3 is TGCAGTGCTAGAGATCCAAGACAGGGGAGCACTGAAGCTTTCTTT.

V and J are TRBV7-2 and TRBJ2-2; D is unclear. From germline, CDR1 is SGHTA and CDR2 FQGNSA. The CDR3 spans 13 residues. With 2 bases removed from V and 7 bases from J, the gap between germline ends came to 8 bases. The CDR3 protein is CASSLIRNGELFF. Written as DNA, the CDR3 is TGTGCCAGCAGCTTAATACGAAACGGGGAGCTGTTTTTT.

This sequence joins TRBV5-1 and TRBJ2-2, with TRBD2 identical over 13 bases. V was clipped by 9 bases and J by 4 bases; unmatched bases: 6. Per germline, CDR1 SGHRS and CDR2 YFSETQ. This CDR3 has 15 amino acids. The CDR3 spells CATKLAGGPTGELFF. The CDR3 DNA sequence: TGCGCCACCAAACTAGCGGGAGGGCCCACCGGGGAGCTGTTTTTT.

This clone was observed a few times. V gene TRBV9 combines with J gene TRBJ2-7; 10 nucleotides align to TRBD2. The CDR3 is made up of 15 amino acids. Germline CDR1 and CDR2: SGDLS and YYNGEE. The ends lost 3 bases at V and 0 bases at J; junction bases unmatched: 3. CDR3 region: CASSASGSSSYEQYF. CDR3 sequence (DNA): TGTGCCAGCAGCGCTAGCGGGAGCAGCTCCTACGAGCAGTACTTC.

The chain is built from TRBV28 and TRBJ1-2, with a possible D match to TRBD1 (6 bases). CDR3 length: 16 residues. Per the germline V gene, CDR1 is MDHEN and CDR2 is SYDVKM. V lost 7 bases and J 0 bases, leaving 18 bases between the germline ends. DNA of the CDR3: TGTGCCAGCATTCCGGGCGGGGGCCATCCTAACTATGGCTACACCTTC. This translates into CASIPGGGHPNYGYTF.

This clone was seen a handful of times. J is TRBJ2-1 and V is TRBV6-9, with a possible D match to TRBD1 (6 bases). The germline CDR1 and CDR2 sequences are MNHGY and SVAAGI. Trimming pared 3 bases from V and 8 bases from J, leaving 11 bases between. CDR3 length: 13 amino acids. The CDR3 reads CASSYGTTHEQFF. Written as DNA, the CDR3 is TGTGCCAGCAGTTACGGGACAACCCATGAGCAGTTCTTC.

The chain couples TRBV6-6 to TRBJ1-5, with D unresolved. Germline V gene lookup returns CDR1 MNHNY and CDR2 SVGAGI (reference sequence). Trimming removed 0 bases from V and 1 base from J, with 7 bases in between. This CDR3 is built from 15 residues. CDR3 sequence reads: CASSYSSLSNQPQHF. The CDR3 bases are TGTGCCAGCAGTTACTCGAGTTTGAGCAATCAGCCCCAGCATTTT.

This clone has at least ten counts. This sequence joins TRBV5-1 and TRBJ2-3, with TRBD2 matching 7 bases. This CDR3 contains 16 residues. CDR1 SGHRS and CDR2 YFSETQ come from the germline V gene. V was pared by 4 bases and J by 3 bases, with 11 bases of the junction left unmatched. The CDR3 reads CASSAGLGRTTDTQYF. CDR3 nucleotides: TGCGCCAGCAGCGCGGGACTCGGGAGGACTACAGATACGCAGTATTTT.

This clone appeared a few times. The rearrangement joins TRBV7-8 to TRBJ2-1; D possibly corresponds to TRBD1 (5 bases). V dropped 5 bases and J dropped 1 base, with 12 bases sitting between them. There are 15 residues in the CDR3. Germline V lookup: CDR1 SGHVS, CDR2 FQNEAQ. The chain's CDR3 is CASSTTPGSYNEQFF. CDR3 DNA: TGTGCCAGCAGCACCACGCCAGGGTCCTACAATGAGCAGTTCTTC.

This clone was observed a handful of times. J is TRBJ1-2 and V is TRBV2, with D possibly TRBD1 on 5 matching bases. Germline CDR1 reads SNHLY; CDR2 reads FYNNEI. V lost 7 bases and J lost 2, with 11 bases in between. The CDR3 is made up of 13 amino acids. The CDR3 DNA is TGTGCCAGCATGCGGGACTTAAACTATGGCTACACCTTC. Translating it yields CASMRDLNYGYTF.

A few counts support this clone. Being one base from a much bigger clone, this may be a read error. The chain has TRBV7-3 and TRBJ2-5, with 7 positions matching TRBD2. From germline, CDR1 is SGHTA and CDR2 FQGTGA. CDR3 length: 14 residues. The CDR3 sequence is CASSWGTMQDTQYF. In nucleotides, the CDR3 is TGTGCCAGCAGCTGGGGGACTATGCAAGATACCCAGTACTTC. The variable domain in full, completed from reference TRBV7-3 and TRBJ2-5, reads GAGVSQTPSNKVTEKGKYVELRCDPISGHTALYWYRQSLGQGPEFLIYFQGTGAADDSGLPNDRFFAVRPEGSVSTLKIQRTERGDSAVYLCASSWGTMQDTQYFGPGTRLLVL.

Ten or more counts support this clone. Germline is not matched at one junction end, which may reflect a read error. This chain uses TRBV18 with TRBJ2-1; 8 bases are shared with TRBD2. The CDR3 covers 15 residues. In germline, CDR1 is KGHSH, CDR2 LQKENI. The CDR3 DNA follows: TGTGCCAGCTCGCCACAGACTAGCGAGTACAATGAGCAGTTCTTC. The encoded protein is CASSPQTSEYNEQFF.

The rearrangement joins TRBV5-1 to TRBJ2-1; D is uncertain. V shed 0 bases and J shed 8 bases, with 12 bases lying between them. CDR1 is SGHRS and CDR2 is YFSETQ in the germline V gene. The CDR3 is 14 residues long. CDR3 protein: CASSLGLTNDEQFF. The CDR3, as DNA: TGCGCCAGCAGCTTGGGACTGACGAACGATGAGCAGTTCTTC.

In this sample, this clone turned up many times. This CDR3 reads CASFIPGQAQKQTYEQYF. The CDR3 bases are TGTGCCAGTTTTATCCCGGGACAGGCCCAAAAGCAAACCTACGAGCAGTACTTC. The chain joins TRBV19 to TRBJ2-7, with TRBD1 matching 8 bases. Germline CDR1 LNHDA, CDR2 SQIVND (reference sequence). V trimming: 8 bases; J trimming: 2 bases; junction bases outside the gene matches: 20. This CDR3 is built from 18 residues.

This clone was counted at least ten times. V usage is TRBV10-1 and J usage is TRBJ2-7; a weak D match, TRBD2 (5 bases). V lost 5 bases to trimming and J lost 2 bases, with 19 bases between them. CDR1 and CDR2 from the germline V gene are WNHNN and SYGVQD (reference sequence). The CDR3 is 16 amino acids. CDR3 nucleotide sequence: TGCGCCAGCAGTTCTGACGGCGGAGGACCCGCCTACGAGCAGTACTTC. This codes for CASSSDGGGPAYEQYF.

This sequence joins TRBV5-1 and TRBJ1-2; D is unclear. V shed 0 bases and J shed 4 bases, with 13 bases lying between them. CDR1 and CDR2 from the germline V gene are SGHRS and YFSETQ. This CDR3 region has 15 residues. CDR3 protein: CASSLGDTGGYGYTF. The CDR3 DNA reads TGCGCCAGCAGCTTGGGAGATACTGGCGGCTATGGCTACACCTTC.

The table lists this clone with many counts. The chain joins TRBV10-3 to TRBJ1-4; D gene ambiguous. The germline gives CDR1 ENHRY, CDR2 SYGVKD. The CDR3 runs 13 residues. The V end was cut by 3 bases, the J end by 8 bases, with 10 bases between. The CDR3 region is CAISDAAREKLFF. The CDR3 bases are TGTGCCATCAGTGATGCTGCGCGGGAAAAACTGTTTTTT.

The table lists this clone with many counts. The chain carries TRBV13 and TRBJ1-6; D is ambiguous. Trimming removed 5 bases from V and 7 bases from J, with 12 bases in between. Germline V CDR1 and CDR2: PRHDT, FYEKMQ (reference sequence). The CDR3 sequence is 14 residues long. The CDR3 spells CASSLSRRNSPLHF. The CDR3 coding sequence is TGTGCCAGCAGCCTATCCCGTAGAAATTCACCCCTCCACTTT.

This clone occurred a few times. V usage is TRBV15 and J usage is TRBJ1-1, with a tentative D call TRBD1 (5 bases). The CDR3 consists of 16 residues. Germline V CDR1 and CDR2: LNHNV, YYDKDF (reference sequence). With 0 bases removed from V and 1 base from J, the gap between germline ends came to 12 bases. The CDR3 here is CATSRDSDMRNTEAFF. CDR3 nucleotide sequence: TGTGCCACCAGCAGAGATTCGGACATGCGGAACACTGAAGCTTTCTTT.

This clone was observed a handful of times. The rearrangement joins TRBV6-2 or TRBV6-3 to TRBJ1-1; the D gene is possibly TRBD1 (6 bases). The germline V and J ends were trimmed by 4 bases and 4 bases, with 13 bases remaining between them. Germline CDR1 and CDR2: MNHEY and SVGEGT. The CDR3 sequence is 14 residues long. CDR3 protein: CASSLRGASTEAFF. DNA for the CDR3: TGTGCCAGCAGTTTACGGGGGGCGAGCACTGAAGCTTTCTTT.

The rearrangement uses TRBV9 and TRBJ2-1; TRBD2 matches at 11 bases. Trimming cost V 7 bases and J 8 bases; bases outside gene matches: 20. In germline, CDR1 is SGDLS, CDR2 YYNGEE. CDR3 length: 18 amino acids. The CDR3 coding sequence is TGTGCCAGCGGCAACCCCCGAACTAGCGGGAGTAGTGGACATGAGCAGTTCTTC. Its translation: CASGNPRTSGSSGHEQFF.

This clone turned up a few times. V is TRBV7-9 and J is TRBJ2-2; D is undetermined. Germline CDR1 and CDR2: SEHNR and FQNEAQ (reference sequence). This CDR3 region has 14 residues. Trimming stripped 5 bases from V and 3 bases from J, with 10 bases between. The CDR3 spells CASSPGPYTGELFF. The CDR3 nucleotides are TGTGCCAGCAGCCCCGGGCCGTACACCGGGGAGCTGTTTTTT.

The chain recombines TRBV5-1 with TRBJ2-5; D unclear. This CDR3 is built from 14 residues. Looked up from germline, CDR1 is SGHRS and CDR2 is YFSETQ. Trimming left V 1 base short and J 5 bases short, with 12 bases between. This CDR3 is CASSLPAEWETQYF. The CDR3 DNA follows: TGCGCCAGCAGCTTGCCCGCCGAGTGGGAGACCCAGTACTTC.

The table lists this clone with many counts. The rearrangement uses TRBV19 and TRBJ1-1; D not certain. The CDR3 runs to 12 residues. Germline CDR1 reads LNHDA; CDR2 reads SQIVND (reference sequence). V lost 7 bases to trimming and J lost 4 bases, with 10 bases between them. The CDR3 DNA follows: TGTGCCAGTAATTTCTGGGGCACTGAAGCTTTCTTT. Its translation: CASNFWGTEAFF.